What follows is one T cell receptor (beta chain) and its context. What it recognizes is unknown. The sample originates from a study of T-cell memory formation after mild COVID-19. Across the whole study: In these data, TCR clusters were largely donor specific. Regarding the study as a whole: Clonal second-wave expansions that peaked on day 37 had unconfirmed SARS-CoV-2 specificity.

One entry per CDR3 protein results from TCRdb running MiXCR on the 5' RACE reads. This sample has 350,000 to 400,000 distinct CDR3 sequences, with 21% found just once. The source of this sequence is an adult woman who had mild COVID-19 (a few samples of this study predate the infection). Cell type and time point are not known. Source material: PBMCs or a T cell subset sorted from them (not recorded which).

In DNA, the CDR3 is TGTGCCAGCAGTTTTGACAGGGGAGGCGAGCAGTACTTC. This sequence encodes CASSFDRGGEQYF. The gene calls are TRBV12-3 or TRBV12-4 and TRBJ2-7; 8 bases line up with TRBD1. Germline trimming cut 3 bases from V and 6 bases from J; bases unmatched to any gene: 4. This CDR3 has 13 amino acids.